This TCR beta chain came from a study of T cell responses to AZD1222 COVID-19 vaccine. The data were produced by immunoSEQ multiplex PCR, yet TCRdb's version contains in-frame clones alone and is incomplete. The sample yields some 140,000 clones, roughly 90% seen once. The V gene lost 5 bases and the J gene lost 2 bases, with 12 bases spanning the gap. This CDR3 is 14 amino acids long. CDR1 and CDR2 from the germline V gene are MNHEY and SVGAGI. The sequence was obtained from an adult in good health. Material: peripheral blood, obtained on day 0 of AZD1222 vaccination. The chain carries TRBV6-5 and TRBJ1-2; D gene unclear. The CDR3 sequence: CASSPLGVNYGYTF. The DNA of the CDR3 is TGTGCCAGCAGTCCCCTCGGGGTCAACTATGGCTACACCTTC.